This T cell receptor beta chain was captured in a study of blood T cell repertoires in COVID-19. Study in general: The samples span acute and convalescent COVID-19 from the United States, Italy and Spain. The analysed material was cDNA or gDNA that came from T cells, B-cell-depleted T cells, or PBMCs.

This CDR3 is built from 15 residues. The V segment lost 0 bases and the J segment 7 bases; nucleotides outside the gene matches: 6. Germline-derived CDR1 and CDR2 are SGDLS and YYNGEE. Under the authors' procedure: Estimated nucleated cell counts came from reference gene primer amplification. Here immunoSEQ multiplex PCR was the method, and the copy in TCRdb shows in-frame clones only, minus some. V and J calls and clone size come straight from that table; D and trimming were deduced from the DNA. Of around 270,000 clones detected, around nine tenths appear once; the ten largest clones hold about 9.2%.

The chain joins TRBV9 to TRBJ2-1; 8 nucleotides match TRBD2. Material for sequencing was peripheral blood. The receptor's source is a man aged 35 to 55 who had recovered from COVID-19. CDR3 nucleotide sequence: TGTGCCAGCAGCGTAGATGGCGGGAGGTCGAATGAGCAGTTCTTC. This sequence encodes CASSVDGGRSNEQFF.